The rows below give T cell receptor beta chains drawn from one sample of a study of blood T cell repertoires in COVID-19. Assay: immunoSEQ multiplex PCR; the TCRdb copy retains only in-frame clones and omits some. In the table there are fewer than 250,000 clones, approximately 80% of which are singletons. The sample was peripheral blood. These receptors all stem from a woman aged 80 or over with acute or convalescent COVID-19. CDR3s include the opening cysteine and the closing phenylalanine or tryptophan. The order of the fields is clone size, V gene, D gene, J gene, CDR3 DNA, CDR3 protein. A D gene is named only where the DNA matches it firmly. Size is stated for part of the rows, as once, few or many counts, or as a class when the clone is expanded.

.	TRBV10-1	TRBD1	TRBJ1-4	TGCGCCAGCAGTGAGTCGGACAGGGGGGAAAATGAAAAACTGTTTTTT	CASSESDRGENEKLFF
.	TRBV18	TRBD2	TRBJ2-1	TGTGCCAGCTCACCACCGTCGGCTAGCGGGGGTAACAATGAGCAGTTCTTC	CASSPPSASGGNNEQFF
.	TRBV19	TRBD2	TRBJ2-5	TGTGCCAGTAGTCCGGGACTACAAGAGACCCAGTACTTC	CASSPGLQETQYF
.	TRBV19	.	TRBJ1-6	TGTGCCAGTAGTCCACCCCGGGGTGGATCCCTCCACTTT	CASSPPRGGSLHF
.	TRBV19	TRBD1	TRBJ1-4	TGTGCCAGTAGTGCACAGGGGGCAACTAATGAAAAACTGTTTTTT	CASSAQGATNEKLFF
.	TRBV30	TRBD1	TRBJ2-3	TGTGCCTGGAACCCAATGGGGGACAGGAGCACAGATACGCAGTATTTT	CAWNPMGDRSTDTQYF
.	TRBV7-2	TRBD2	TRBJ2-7	TGTGCCAGCAGACCCCGACTAGCGGGGGTCGACGAGCAGTACTTC	CASRPRLAGVDEQYF
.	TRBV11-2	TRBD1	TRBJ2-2	TGTGCCAGCAGCTTTGGGACAGGGAACACCGGGGAGCTGTTTTTT	CASSFGTGNTGELFF
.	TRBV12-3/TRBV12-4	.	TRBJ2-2	TGTGCCAGCAGTTCCTCTACCGGGGAGCTGTTTTTT	CASSSSTGELFF
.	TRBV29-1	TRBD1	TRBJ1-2	TGCAGCGGTGAGGTTCCCGTACAGGGGGCACGCTACACCTTC	CSGEVPVQGARYTF
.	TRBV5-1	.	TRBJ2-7	TGCGCCAGCAGCCCCACTTTTGGGACAAGTTCCTACGAGCAGTACTTC	CASSPTFGTSSYEQYF
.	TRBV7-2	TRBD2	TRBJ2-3	TGTGCCAGCAGCTTCGGGGGGTCCCCGATCACAGATACGCAGTATTTT	CASSFGGSPITDTQYF
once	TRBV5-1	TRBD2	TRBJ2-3	TGCGCCAGCAGCCCTGATGTCCCGGGACTAGCGGGAGGGTTCACAGATACGCAGTATTTT	CASSPDVPGLAGGFTDTQYF
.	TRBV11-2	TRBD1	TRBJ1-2	TGTGCCAGCAGCTCGAACCGCGGGACAGGCCCGAGGGGTGGCTACACCTTC	CASSSNRGTGPRGGYTF
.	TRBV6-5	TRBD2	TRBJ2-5	TGTGCCAGCAGTTCCTGGACTAGCGTAGAGACCCAGTACTTC	CASSSWTSVETQYF
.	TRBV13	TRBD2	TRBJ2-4	TGTGCCAGCAGCCTGGCTAGCGGAGGTAGGATGAACATTCAGTACTTC	CASSLASGGRMNIQYF
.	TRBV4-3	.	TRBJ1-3	TGCGCCAGCAGCCAAGTTTACAGCTCTGGAAACACCATATATTTT	CASSQVYSSGNTIYF
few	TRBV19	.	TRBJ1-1	TGTGCCAGTAGTACGACAGGGAACACTGAAGCTTTCTTT	CASSTTGNTEAFF
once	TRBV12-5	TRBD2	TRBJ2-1	TGTGCTAGTGCCCTGGGCCGGGACTATTTCTACAATGAGCAGTTCTTC	CASALGRDYFYNEQFF
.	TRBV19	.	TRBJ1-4	TGTGCCAGTAGCCAGTATGGTGGGAGTAACGAAAAACTGTTTTTT	CASSQYGGSNEKLFF